A single sample is the source of the 22 T cell receptor beta chains below, sequenced in a study of T cell responses to AZD1222 COVID-19 vaccine. Clones were sequenced by immunoSEQ multiplex PCR, and TCRdb holds only the in-frame ones, with some missing. Found here are 140,000 to 150,000 clones, 80% to 95% of them singletons; the top ten hold roughly 3.4%. This specimen was peripheral blood, taken 28 days after the second AZD1222 dose. The source of these receptors is an adult who received the AZD1222 COVID-19 vaccine.

This clone has a single count. V is TRBV7-2 and J is TRBJ1-2; TRBD1 matches at 7 bases. There are 11 residues in the CDR3. Germline CDR1 reads SGHTA; CDR2 reads FQGNSA. V shed 5 bases, J shed 9 bases, and the junction held 3 bases outside the gene matches. The CDR3 coding sequence is TGTGCCAGCAGCCCAGGGGGTCGCTACACCTTC. It codes for CASSPGGRYTF. The full variable domain, completed using reference TRBV7-2 and TRBJ1-2, is GAGVSQSPSNKVTEKGKDVELRCDPISGHTALYWYRQSLGQGLEFLIYFQGNSAPDKSGLPSDRFSAERTGGSVSTLTIQRTQQEDSAVYLCASSPGGRYTFGSGTRLTVV.

This CDR3 reads CASIRDGYEQYF. Here the CDR3 DNA reads TGTGCCAGTATCCGGGACGGTTACGAGCAGTACTTC. The V and J genes are TRBV30 and TRBJ2-7, with D tentatively TRBD1 or TRBD2 (5 bases each). The CDR3 is 12 residues long. V gave up 8 bases and J gave up 4 bases, with 15 bases separating them. In germline, CDR1 is GTSNPN, CDR2 SVGIG (reference sequence).

This chain connects TRBV30 to TRBJ1-5, with 7 bases that match TRBD1. With 0 bases clipped from V and 3 bases from J, the junction kept 2 bases outside the gene matches. The CDR3 contains 14 residues. The V gene's germline CDR1 is GTSNPN and CDR2 SVGIG (reference sequence). CDR3 amino acids: CAWSVGQVNQPQHF. The CDR3, as DNA: TGTGCCTGGAGTGTCGGACAGGTCAATCAGCCCCAGCATTTT. Filled out from reference TRBV30 and TRBJ1-5, the complete variable domain reads SQTIHQWPATLVQPVGSPLSLECTVEGTSNPNLYWYRQAAGRGLQLLFYSVGIGQISSEVPQNLSASRPQDRQFILSSKKLLLSDSGFYLCAWSVGQVNQPQHFGDGTRLSIL.

V and J are TRBV28 and TRBJ1-1, with 7 bases aligning to TRBD1. J lost 4 bases, V lost 6 bases, and 11 bases had no gene match. This CDR3 region has 15 residues. Per germline, CDR1 MDHEN and CDR2 SYDVKM. CDR3 DNA: TGTGCCAGCAGGACCCAGGGGGGTAAAGGCACTGAAGCTTTCTTT. It is translated as CASRTQGGKGTEAFF.

The rearrangement joins TRBV19 to TRBJ1-1; D gene uncertain. The V end lost 3 bases, the J end lost 1 base, and 15 bases lay between the germline ends. Germline V CDR1 and CDR2: LNHDA, SQIVND (reference sequence). CDR3 size: 16 residues. The CDR3 region has the DNA TGTGCCAGTAGTATTTTAACCCCAAAGGGGAACACTGAAGCTTTCTTT. Translated, it gives CASSILTPKGNTEAFF. The variable domain in full, with the rest retrieved from reference TRBV19 and TRBJ1-1, is DGGITQSPKYLFRKEGQNVTLSCEQNLNHDAMYWYRQDPGQGLRLIYYSQIVNDFQKGDIAEGYSVSREKKESFPLTVTSAQKNPTAFYLCASSILTPKGNTEAFFGQGTRLTVV.

The gene calls are TRBV27 and TRBJ2-7, with 7 nucleotides matching TRBD1. The CDR3 is 15 amino acids. Germline V CDR1 and CDR2: MNHEY, SMNVEV (reference sequence). V shed 6 bases, J shed 1 base, and the junction held 9 bases outside the gene matches. The DNA of the CDR3 is TGTGCCAGCAGGTCTAGGGTGACAGGGTCCTACGAGCAGTACTTC. This translates into CASRSRVTGSYEQYF.

The gene calls are TRBV5-1 and TRBJ2-5; 7 nucleotides agree with TRBD2. The junction had 11 bases not matched to a gene; V was cut back by 4 bases and J by 2 bases. The germline CDR1 and CDR2 sequences are SGHRS and YFSETQ. This CDR3 has 16 residues. CDR3: CASSEARAGEQETQYF. The CDR3, as DNA: TGCGCCAGCAGCGAGGCACGGGCGGGAGAACAAGAGACCCAGTACTTC.

The chain carries TRBV4-1 and TRBJ1-5; 10 nucleotides align to TRBD1. With V trimmed by 1 base and J by 3 bases, 9 bases remained unmatched. Germline V CDR1 and CDR2: MGHRA, YSYEKL. The length of the CDR3 is 18 residues. As DNA, the CDR3 is TGCGCCAGCAGCCAAGGTAGGACGGGACAGGGGTTCAATCAGCCCCAGCATTTT. It encodes CASSQGRTGQGFNQPQHF.

Only one count was recorded for this clone. The chain has TRBV10-1 and TRBJ2-7; 8 bases agree with TRBD2. Germline CDR1 reads WNHNN; CDR2 reads SYGVQD (reference sequence). The CDR3 has 16 residues. J was trimmed by 4 bases and V by 0 bases; bases with no gene match: 8. CDR3 sequence reads: CASSESIGGRFYEQYF. The CDR3 bases are TGCGCCAGCAGTGAGTCGATCGGCGGGAGGTTTTACGAGCAGTACTTC.

V gene TRBV5-4 combines with J gene TRBJ2-5; D not certain. This CDR3 is built from 17 residues. The V end lost 0 bases, the J end lost 3 bases, and 18 bases lay between the germline ends. Germline V gives CDR1 SGHNT, CDR2 YYREEE (reference sequence). The CDR3 here is CASSLVGSLEAKETQYF. The CDR3 nucleotides are TGTGCCAGCAGCTTGGTGGGGTCTTTGGAAGCCAAAGAGACCCAGTACTTC.

V gene TRBV10-2 combines with J gene TRBJ2-7, with 9 bases identical to TRBD1. Per the germline V gene, CDR1 is WSHSY and CDR2 is SAAADI. The trim removed 11 bases at V and 2 bases at J, leaving 13 bases unmatched. The CDR3 loop spans 15 amino acids. CDR3 loop: CAGALRTGATYEQYF. DNA of the CDR3: TGCGCCGGGGCACTGCGGACAGGGGCCACCTACGAGCAGTACTTC.

V gene TRBV29-1 combines with J gene TRBJ1-1, with D unclear. This CDR3 contains 10 residues. From germline, CDR1 is SQVTM and CDR2 ANQGSEA. V dropped 4 bases and J dropped 3 bases, with 3 bases sitting between them. The CDR3 here is CSVAHTEAFF. The CDR3 region has the DNA TGCAGCGTTGCTCACACTGAAGCTTTCTTT.

The J gene is TRBJ1-5, the V gene TRBV18; D call uncertain. Germline V gene data show CDR1 as KGHSH and CDR2 as LQKENI. The V and J ends lost 3 bases and 4 bases respectively, with 10 bases between them. The CDR3 contains 14 residues. The CDR3 sequence: CASSPRWENQPQHF. The CDR3 region has the DNA TGTGCCAGCTCACCGCGCTGGGAAAATCAGCCCCAGCATTTT.

This clone turned up a few times. The rearrangement uses TRBV27 and TRBJ2-7; D unresolved. The CDR3 is 14 amino acids. From germline, CDR1 is MNHEY and CDR2 SMNVEV (reference sequence). V was shortened by 3 bases and J by 2 bases, with 11 bases between the two germline ends. Here the CDR3 reads CASSLQPETYEQYF. The CDR3 nucleotides are TGTGCCAGCAGTTTGCAGCCCGAGACCTACGAGCAGTACTTC.

The V call is TRBV5-4, the J call TRBJ2-7; 8 bases are a match to TRBD2. CDR3 length: 16 residues. CDR1 SGHNT and CDR2 YYREEE come from the germline V gene (reference sequence). The ends lost 5 bases at V and 4 bases at J; junction bases unmatched: 14. CDR3 coding DNA: TGTGCCAGCAGTCTCGGTCTGGGTAGCGGGGCTTACGAGCAGTACTTC. Amino acids: CASSLGLGSGAYEQYF.

V gene TRBV28 combines with J gene TRBJ2-1; 10 bases fit TRBD2. The CDR3 length is 14 residues. V lost 6 bases to trimming and J lost 7 bases; unmatched junction nucleotides: 6. The germline V gene encodes CDR1 MDHEN and CDR2 SYDVKM. CDR3 in DNA: TGTGCCAGCAGAGTCCTAGCGGGAGATAATGAGCAGTTCTTC. Translated, it gives CASRVLAGDNEQFF.

This clone was observed a handful of times. The V call is TRBV9, the J call TRBJ2-1; 9 bases match TRBD1. Germline trimming cut 5 bases from V and 7 bases from J; bases unmatched to any gene: 4. Per germline, CDR1 SGDLS and CDR2 YYNGEE. The CDR3 consists of 13 residues. CDR3 bases: TGTGCCAGCAGTGGACAGGGGAGGAATGAGCAGTTCTTC. The encoded protein is CASSGQGRNEQFF.

The V gene is TRBV27, the J gene TRBJ2-1; 8 bases fit TRBD2. This CDR3 contains 14 residues. J was trimmed by 8 bases and V by 5 bases; bases with no gene match: 8. Germline V gene data show CDR1 as MNHEY and CDR2 as SMNVEV (reference sequence). The CDR3 region has the DNA TGTGCCAGCAGTAGCGGGAGCAGTATCGATGAGCAGTTCTTC. This codes for CASSSGSSIDEQFF.

The rearrangement joins TRBV7-9 to TRBJ2-7; 8 nucleotides agree with TRBD2. The ends lost 5 bases at V and 5 bases at J; junction bases unmatched: 14. CDR3 length equals 16 residues. Germline CDR1 SEHNR, CDR2 FQNEAQ (reference sequence). DNA of the CDR3: TGTGCCAGCAGCCCGGGTAGGGAGCGGGAGAACGACGAGCAGTACTTC. Its protein is CASSPGRERENDEQYF.

In regard to this clone: The same CDR3 is also encoded by other DNA sequences in this sample. This sequence joins TRBV4-1 and TRBJ2-7; no reliable D call. Per the germline V gene, CDR1 is MGHRA and CDR2 is YSYEKL. Trimming cost V 0 bases and J 2 bases, with 8 bases left between them. CDR3 length: 14 residues. CDR3 sequence reads: CASSQDEGPYEQYF. In nucleotides, the CDR3 is TGCGCCAGCAGCCAAGACGAAGGGCCCTACGAGCAGTACTTC.

The chain carries TRBV28 and TRBJ1-5; the D gene is possibly TRBD1 (5 bases). CDR1 MDHEN and CDR2 SYDVKM come from the germline V gene. This CDR3 comprises 15 residues. Between the trimmed V and J ends, which lost 3 bases and 2 bases, there was a span of 11 bases. The CDR3 DNA reads TGTGCCAGCAGTTTGGAGGGGATGGGCAATCAGCCCCAGCATTTT. Translation gives CASSLEGMGNQPQHF.

V is TRBV19 and J is TRBJ1-1; D remains ambiguous. V was shortened by 3 bases and J by 4 bases, with 15 bases between the two germline ends. There are 15 residues in the CDR3. CDR1 and CDR2 from the germline V gene are LNHDA and SQIVND (reference sequence). The CDR3 protein is CASSIISGKSTEAFF. The DNA for the CDR3 is TGTGCCAGTAGTATCATCTCGGGCAAGAGCACTGAAGCTTTCTTT.